This T cell receptor (beta chain) originates from a study of shared clonotypes between healthy human individuals. Looking at the study overall: The study drew on a couple of women and three men aged 18 to 49 as donors. Study results and limitations: Naive subsets generally had larger estimated richness than memory subsets.

With regard to this clone: The target antigen is unknown.

An assay was performed, and its level was deep. Data came from immunoSEQ multiplex PCR; TCRdb stores just in-frame clones and leaves some out. The sample records about 2.2 million clones, just over 90% being singletons. Positively selected for CCR7, the CD45RO-negative cells used as naive CD8 cells excluded terminally differentiated effector memory CD45RA+ cells. The V gene end was trimmed by 4 bases and the J gene end by 9 bases; junction bases not matched to a gene: 2. The CDR3 sequence is 13 residues long. CDR1 is SEHNR and CDR2 is FQNEAQ in the germline V gene (reference sequence). This sequence originates from a man younger than 35 in good health. Some clones in this sample may be carry-over from other donors' samples. The sequenced material came from naive CD8+ T cells from PBMCs. The rearrangement joins TRBV7-9 to TRBJ2-1, with TRBD2 matching 11 bases. CDR3 loop: CASSSGLAGEQFF. CDR3 in DNA: TGTGCCAGCAGCTCCGGACTAGCGGGTGAGCAGTTCTTC.